This T cell receptor (beta chain) was identified in a study of blood T cell repertoires in COVID-19. Study details: Acute-phase and convalescent COVID-19 samples originated in the United States, Italy and Spain. From T cells, B-cell-depleted T cells, or PBMCs came the material, which was cDNA or gDNA.

The length of the CDR3 is 17 residues. In the source study's methods: Amplified reference gene primers provided the basis for estimating nucleated cell counts. Libraries were prepared by immunoSEQ multiplex PCR; TCRdb keeps only in-frame clonotypes and omits some of them. Clone size and V and J calls were adopted from that table, with D and trimming inferred from the DNA. The sample lists approximately 170,000 clones, 88% seen once, with under 30% in the top ten. The gene calls are TRBV21-1 and TRBJ2-2; the table's TRBD2 call for D was not verified on the DNA. TRBV21-1 is an annotated pseudogene. This TCR was recovered from a man aged 55-75 years with acute or convalescent COVID-19. Material for sequencing was peripheral blood. Here the CDR3 DNA reads TGTGCCAGCAGCGGCGGGGGGGCAGAAGCGAACACCGGGGAGCTGTTTTTT. Protein sequence: CASSGGGAEANTGELFF.